Below, 11 T cell receptor beta chains from the same sample are listed, as sequenced in a study of blood T cell repertoires in COVID-19. Produced via immunoSEQ multiplex PCR; TCRdb's table is partial and in-frame only. The sample holds 250,000 to 350,000 clones, roughly 86% seen once. Sequences were obtained from PBMCs or T cells enriched from blood (not recorded which). The source is a woman under 40 who had recovered from COVID-19.

V gene TRBV6-4 combines with J gene TRBJ2-1; 7 bases align to TRBD2. Trimming at V came to 6 bases and at J to 2 bases, leaving 1 base not matched to a gene. Germline CDR1 MRHNA, CDR2 SNTAGT. This CDR3 is built from 13 residues. The CDR3 DNA follows: TGTGCCAGCAGCCTAGCGGCCTACAATGAGCAGTTCTTC. Amino acid sequence: CASSLAAYNEQFF.

The chain is built from TRBV28 and TRBJ1-1; the match to TRBD1 covers 10 bases. This CDR3 contains 15 residues. V lost 5 bases to trimming and J lost 5 bases; unmatched junction nucleotides: 8. Germline assignment: CDR1 MDHEN and CDR2 SYDVKM. For the CDR3, the DNA is TGTGCCAGCAGTAGACAGGGGGCGCGGGTAACTGAAGCTTTCTTT. Its protein is CASSRQGARVTEAFF.

The CDR3 here is CASSHPDGAGNNEQYF. Written as DNA, the CDR3 is TGCGCCAGCAGCCACCCAGACGGAGCAGGGAACAACGAGCAGTACTTC. J is TRBJ2-7 and V is TRBV4-1; the D gene is possibly TRBD1 (5 bases). This CDR3 has 16 amino acids. From germline, CDR1 is MGHRA and CDR2 YSYEKL. V lost 3 bases and J 5 bases, leaving 20 bases between the germline ends.

The chain uses TRBV5-6 and TRBJ2-2, with 8 positions matching TRBD1. Germline lookup yields CDR1 SGHDT and CDR2 YYEEEE. V was clipped by 1 base and J by 4 bases; unmatched bases: 9. The CDR3 has 17 amino acids. The CDR3 sequence: CASSLWWTGITTGELFF. CDR3 bases: TGTGCCAGCAGCTTGTGGTGGACAGGGATTACCACCGGGGAGCTGTTTTTT.

The chain combines TRBV4-3 with TRBJ1-2; D is ambiguous. The ends were cut back, 3 bases at V and 7 bases at J, with 15 bases in the middle. The V gene's germline CDR1 is LGHNA and CDR2 YSLEER. The CDR3 is 14 residues long. The CDR3 sequence is CASSQVEGSPGYTF. DNA of the CDR3: TGCGCCAGCAGCCAGGTGGAGGGTTCACCTGGCTACACCTTC.

The gene calls are TRBV7-6 and TRBJ1-3; D is unresolved. There are 14 residues in the CDR3. The V gene's germline CDR1 is SGHVS and CDR2 FNYEAQ. The V end lost 5 bases, the J end lost 0 bases, and 8 bases lay between the germline ends. CDR3 region: CASSPTVSGNTIYF. Here the CDR3 DNA reads TGTGCCAGCAGCCCCACAGTCTCTGGAAACACCATATATTTT.

This clone has more than one count but fewer than ten. This chain connects TRBV7-3 to TRBJ2-2; 14 bases match TRBD2. J gave up 2 bases and V 4 bases, and 18 bases lay outside the gene matches. Germline V CDR1 and CDR2: SGHTA, FQGTGA. CDR3 size: 22 residues. CDR3 sequence (DNA): TGTGCCAGCAGCTACGGATACCGTCGACTAGCGGGAGGGCCCAACAACACCGGGGAGCTGTTTTTT. It codes for CASSYGYRRLAGGPNNTGELFF. Based on the CDR3 plus reference TRBV7-3 and TRBJ2-2, the full variable domain is GAGVSQTPSNKVTEKGKYVELRCDPISGHTALYWYRQSLGQGPEFLIYFQGTGAADDSGLPNDRFFAVRPEGSVSTLKIQRTERGDSAVYLCASSYGYRRLAGGPNNTGELFFGEGSRLTVL.

The count of this clone is one. The CDR3 sequence: CASSPKLLGRDNEQFF. The CDR3 DNA is TGTGCCAGCAGCCCGAAGTTACTAGGGCGGGACAATGAGCAGTTCTTC. The rearrangement uses TRBV3-1 (or the pseudogene TRBV3-2) and TRBJ2-1, with D possibly being TRBD2 (5 bases). The CDR3 loop spans 16 amino acids. The germline V gene encodes CDR1 LGHDT and CDR2 YNNKEL (reference sequence). With 4 bases removed from V and 5 bases from J, the gap between germline ends came to 18 bases.

The genes are TRBV7-9 and TRBJ2-3, with D maybe TRBD2 (7 bases). The CDR3 contains 15 residues. The V gene lost 7 bases and the J gene lost 2 bases, with 16 bases spanning the gap. Germline V gene sequence: CDR1 SEHNR, CDR2 FQNEAQ (reference sequence). In DNA, the CDR3 is TGTGCCAGCACCCGCGGGGGCGGTGACACAGATACGCAGTATTTT. This gives the protein CASTRGGGDTDTQYF.

This chain uses TRBV19 with TRBJ1-1; D unclear. The CDR3 length is 15 residues. V was cut by 5 bases and J by 1 base, with 14 bases left in between. From germline, CDR1 is LNHDA and CDR2 SQIVND (reference sequence). The CDR3 spells CASSPWVEGNTEAFF. The CDR3 DNA is TGTGCCAGTAGTCCCTGGGTGGAGGGGAACACTGAAGCTTTCTTT.

This rearrangement joins TRBV6-5 to TRBJ1-3; no clear D. The CDR3 covers 16 residues. The germline gives CDR1 MNHEY, CDR2 SVGAGI. The germline V and J ends were trimmed by 0 bases and 1 base, with 10 bases remaining between them. CDR3 residues: CASSYSGSGSGNTIYF. In DNA form, the CDR3 reads TGTGCCAGCAGTTACTCAGGCTCGGGTTCTGGAAACACCATATATTTT.